The 5 T cell receptor beta chains below were found in one sample sequenced in a study of Graves' ophthalmopathy and Graves' hyperthyroidism. CDR3 regions of TCR beta were amplified from RNA transcripts. The first-round RT-PCR employed HTBI primers together with the Qiagen OneStep RT-PCR kit. A multiplex PCR was then performed as the second round. MiXCR was run by TCRdb on the multiplex PCR reads, yielding one entry per CDR3 protein. The table lists 200,000 to 250,000 distinct CDR3 sequences, 45% of them singletons. The sample taken for sequencing was peripheral blood. The origin of the receptors is an adult man with Graves' ophthalmopathy.

To note about this clonotype: Germline and junction disagree at one end, which may indicate a read error. CDR3 sequence (DNA): TGTGCCAGCAGCTTGGTTGGGACAGGGCCCTACGAGCAGTACTTC. Translating gives CASSLVGTGPYEQYF. The gene calls are TRBV5-1 and TRBJ2-7; 9 bases align to TRBD1. Germline CDR1 SGHRS, CDR2 YFSETQ. This CDR3 spans 15 amino acids.

The rearrangement uses TRBV2 and TRBJ1-2; 7 bases agree with TRBD1. V dropped 3 bases and J dropped 6; count of bases not matched to a gene: 10. This CDR3 spans 15 amino acids. CDR1 is SNHLY and CDR2 is FYNNEI in the germline V gene. The CDR3 nucleotides read TGTGCCAGCAGTGAGATGACAGGGACCCTCGATGGCTACACCTTC. This translates into CASSEMTGTLDGYTF.

A single count supports this clonotype. The junction departs from the called germline gene at one end, perhaps through a read error. CDR3 nucleotides: TGTGCCAGCAGCCAAGAGTGGACTAGCGGGGGGGCGGGAGAGCAGTACTTC. Protein sequence: CASSQEWTSGGAGEQYF. The chain links TRBV10-2 to TRBJ2-7; 15 bases are a match to TRBD2. The V gene's germline CDR1 is WSHSY and CDR2 SAAADI. The CDR3 is 17 amino acids.

The chain uses TRBV12-3 or TRBV12-4 and TRBJ2-6, with D hard to call. The CDR3 runs to 14 residues. Trimming took off 5 bases at V and 1 base at J, with 6 bases between the two ends. The CDR3 DNA is TGTGCCAGCAGTATGAATTCTGGGGCCAACGTCCTGACTTTC. Residues: CASSMNSGANVLTF.

The genes are TRBV20-1 and TRBJ2-7; D remains unclear. V was shortened by 2 bases and J by 3 bases, with 20 bases between the two germline ends. The V gene's germline CDR1 is DFQATT and CDR2 SNEGSKA (reference sequence). The CDR3 has 16 amino acids. As DNA, the CDR3 is TGCAGTGCTAGACCGCCGGCAGTGGGCGCAAGCTACGAGCAGTACTTC. Translated: CSARPPAVGASYEQYF.